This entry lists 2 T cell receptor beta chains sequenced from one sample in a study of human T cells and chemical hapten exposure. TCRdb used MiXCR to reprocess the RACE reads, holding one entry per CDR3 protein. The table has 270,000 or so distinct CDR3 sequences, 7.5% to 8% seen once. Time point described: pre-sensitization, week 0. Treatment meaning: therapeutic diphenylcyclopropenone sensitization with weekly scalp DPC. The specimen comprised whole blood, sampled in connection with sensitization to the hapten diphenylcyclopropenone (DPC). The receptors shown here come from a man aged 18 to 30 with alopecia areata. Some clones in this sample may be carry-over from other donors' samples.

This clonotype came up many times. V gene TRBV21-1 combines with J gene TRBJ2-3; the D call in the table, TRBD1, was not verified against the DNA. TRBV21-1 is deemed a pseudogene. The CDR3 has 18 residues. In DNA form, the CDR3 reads TGTGCCAGCAGCAACTCTTCCCGTTGCGGGCAGCTTTCTAATACGCAGTATTTT. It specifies CASSNSSRCGQLSNTQYF.

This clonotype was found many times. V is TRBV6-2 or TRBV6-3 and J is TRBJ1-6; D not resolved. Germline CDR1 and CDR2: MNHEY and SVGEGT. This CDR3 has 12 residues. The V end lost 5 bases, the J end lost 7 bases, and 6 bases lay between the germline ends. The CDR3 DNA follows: TGTGCCAGCAGTGTAATGAATTCACCCCTCCACTTT. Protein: CASSVMNSPLHF.